Listed here is a single T cell receptor beta chain. Its antigen is as yet unknown. Measured with immunoSEQ multiplex PCR; TCRdb has only the in-frame clones, and not every one. Counted here are more than 50,000 clones, about 83% occurring once; the ten biggest clones make up roughly 27%. Germline V gene lookup returns CDR1 SGHNT and CDR2 YYREEE (reference sequence). V lost 4 bases to trimming and J lost 5 bases; unmatched junction nucleotides: 8. The CDR3 has 14 amino acids. The sample originates from a study of OX40 agonist ivuxolimab in advanced cancers. Across the whole study: Prior checkpoint blockade (anti-PD-1, anti-PD-L1 or anti-CTLA-4) was permitted; 35% to 50% had it. One patient with hepatocellular carcinoma and two with cutaneous melanoma, three in all, had partial responses. General study points: At 0.1 to 3.0 mg/kg and by week 6, clonal expansion occurred in CD4+ and CD8+ blood T cells.

Any history of autoimmune disease or systemic immunosuppression disqualified patients. The chain is built from TRBV5-4 and TRBJ1-2; the match to TRBD1 covers 7 bases. Here the sequenced sample was CD4+ or CD8+ T cells sorted from blood, taken in a trial of the OX40 agonist ivuxolimab. The sequence was obtained from an adult with an advanced solid tumor such as melanoma, head and neck, liver or kidney cancer. The CDR3 DNA follows: TGTGCCAGCAGCGTAGGACAGGCAGTTTATGGCTACACCTTC. This sequence encodes CASSVGQAVYGYTF.